This T cell receptor beta chain was observed in a study of cytomegalovirus exposure and HLA in healthy donors (dated by TCRdb to 2015 to 2018). Study-level background: In an earlier analysis of approximately 640 of the donors, 276 Gb of sequence data and 100 million or so unique TCR beta sequences from about 179 million T cells were reported. An early release covering approximately 600 HLA-typed donors comprised approximately 300 gigabases of sequencing data and around 86 million unique TCR sequences. Of the roughly 400 genotyped donors, about 80% fell in the genetic ancestry cluster associated with self-reported Caucasian donors. The aim of the study was to test whether cataloging public T cell receptors could identify signatures of past pathogen exposure. The study profiled the T cell repertoires of more than 500 subjects by immunosequencing and related them to cytomegalovirus serostatus. A separate validation cohort of approximately 130 different subjects was used in addition to the approximately 700-subject first cohort. High-throughput TCR immunosequencing, statistical association of individual TCRs with disease status, and machine learning were combined to predict cytomegalovirus infection status. A later analysis re-examined previously published TCR beta repertoires from just over 650 donors and added high-resolution HLA genotyping to investigate patterns of TCR occurrence. Rather than drawing on any new phenotypic data, the later analysis identified candidate immune exposures from TCR beta sequences and the way those sequences occurred across donors. In an earlier analysis of roughly 600 of the donors, high-throughput TCR beta sequencing was used to judge whether each TCR beta V gene segment behaved as functional or pseudogenic. Donor age, sex, ethnicity and CMV serostatus were collected together with the repertoire data. A later genetic analysis took genome-wide SNP genotypes for 398 of the 666 donors and used that subset as a discovery cohort. Every discovery cohort repertoire had been produced on one sequencing platform. Both class I and class II loci were covered by HLA typing, at four-digit resolution. Typing coverage varied by locus: 629-630 donors for A, B, C, DRB1 and DQB1; around 560 for DQA1; over 600 for DPA1; roughly 450 for DPB1. Because of strong linkage in the cohort, five DR-DQ haplotypes were treated as single units for association and clustering. Among 398 genotyped donors of the cohort, an average of approximately 230,000 unique TCR beta nucleotide sequences were sequenced per donor, roughly 20% of them non-productive.

Findings and caveats that apply to the study as a whole: The classifier was reported to diagnose cytomegalovirus status with high specificity and sensitivity in both the original and validation cohorts. The authors suggested that the approach could potentially be generalized to other disease states and immunological phenotypes. Because the 87-base-pair reads could not distinguish some IMGT-functional V segments, including TRBV6-2 and TRBV6-3, those segments were excluded. According to a later analysis, TCR association rates differed among HLA loci, with DRB1 alleles showing the most associated TCRs and HLA-C alleles showing the fewest. A further reported finding was that TCR beta sequences accurately predicted the HLA-A and HLA-B alleles for most subjects in the first cohort. Strong co-occurrence of HLA alleles, especially DR and DQ, made assigning TCR associations to individual alleles difficult. Because HLA typing was missing for some donors at each locus, association tests included only the typed subset. A total of 150 to 200 TCR beta chains were listed by the study as associated with cytomegalovirus. This cohort had only TCR beta chains sequenced, and the lack of alpha or paired-chain data limited which features could be detected. In a later analysis, some 18,000 TCR beta sequences were associated with specific HLA alleles at a false discovery rate of 0.05. A later analysis reported that several top co-occurrence clusters appeared linked to parvovirus B19, influenza, CMV and Epstein-Barr virus. Compared with the approximately 670-donor mean, donors in an Asian-associated ancestry cluster had fewer N-insertions in productive TCRs, according to a later genetic analysis. Most TCR sequences were observed very rarely across donors, whereas some public TCRs were present in many individuals. In vitro tests confirmed that a few of the cytomegalovirus-associated TCR beta chains recognize cytomegalovirus antigens. A cluster of highly shared sequence variants was judged likely to represent a technical artifact of the sequencing pipeline. In an earlier analysis of roughly 500 of the donors, most TCR beta V segments appeared in productive rearrangements about 87% or about 30% of the time, broadly matching IMGT annotations. Because counts were too low, some 17 rarely observed V segments, including chromosome 9 orphons, were excluded from the earlier analysis of some 540 of the donors. In a later analysis, HLA-associated TCR beta chains showed more clonal expansion and lower generation probabilities than non-associated chains that were equally common. Roughly uniform sequencing depth across donors was assumed in presence/absence analyses, although this assumption may not hold. Correlated functional status among segregating V segments might reflect linkage disequilibrium, but an unknown experimental factor could not be ruled out. The only immune exposure information available for the cohort was CMV serostatus. V-gene and J-gene trimming of TCR beta chains was associated with a missense DCLRE1C variant in a later genetic analysis, and the association was replicated in an independent cohort. According to a later analysis, most CMV-associated TCR beta chains appeared to be HLA-restricted, and the HLA associations seemed to be driven largely by CMV exposure.

In total, roughly 670 healthy bone marrow donors made up the cohort. At the time of sampling, every cohort member was nominally healthy, though immune exposures that went unrecorded were likely present. CMV serostatus was positive for more than 250 and negative for about 50% of the roughly 700 cohort members, and was not recorded for this donor. Each donor provided a peripheral blood sample, and peripheral blood mononuclear cells were used for TCR beta sequencing. The Qiagen DNeasy Blood Extraction Kit was used to extract genomic DNA from the blood cell samples. The CDR3 contains 15 residues, cysteine and phenylalanine counted. This entry keeps only the CDR3 DNA: 45 bases, framed from base 1. The germline V and J ends show losses of 1 base and 4 bases respectively, and no gene match explains 5 bases of the junction. CDR1 and CDR2, looked up from the germline V gene (reference sequence), are LNHNV and YYDKDF.

Remarks on this clone: It lacks a known antigen. No quality values exist for individual bases; no much larger clone is one base distant.

The library was built by means of the immunoSEQ multiplex PCR assay. For the multiplex PCR, a mixture combining 60 forward primers for TCR Vbeta segments and 13 reverse primers for TCR Jbeta segments was used. Amplification of the CDR3 region of rearranged TCR beta genes was performed with a multiplex PCR assay on genomic DNA. On the Illumina HiSeq System, the amplified TCR beta libraries were sequenced as 87-base-pair reads. The authors' analysis ran thus. In a later analysis, 70 million to 95 million unique TCR beta chains were counted across the roughly 670 repertoires, and approximately 9.9 million of these chains were shared by at least two donors. To remove PCR and sequencing errors, raw reads were error-corrected and collapsed into unique sequences using a nearest-neighbor algorithm that merged closely related sequences. CDR3 sequences were aligned to IMGT reference sequences to assign V, D and J gene segments. For a sequence to be retained, a match of at least six nucleotides was required to both a V gene segment and a J gene segment. A rearrangement counted as productive if the CDR3 had no stop codons and remained in frame with V and J, and every other rearrangement counted as non-productive. CDR3 was defined according to IMGT convention as the region running from the second conserved V-encoded cysteine to the conserved J-encoded phenylalanine. Sequences without an unambiguous match to a single V gene segment were excluded from the earlier analysis of a few hundred of the donors. In an earlier analysis of several hundred of the donors, V segments were called functional above 56.7% productive rearrangements and were called segregating when the between-donor standard deviation exceeded 5%. A statistical classification framework was developed to diagnose cytomegalovirus status using the catalog of TCR beta chain sequences. In a later analysis, V and J genes were assigned by comparing TCR nucleotide sequences against IMGT/GENE-DB human TR gene sequences. Using the TCRdist pipeline, a later analysis assigned CDR3 sequences along with most-parsimonious VDJ recombination scenarios. A later analysis defined each TCR beta chain by its CDR3 amino acid sequence plus V-gene family, and excluded reads lacking a unique V-gene family. A later analysis removed several hundred highly shared, low-generation-probability nucleotide sequences to deal with suspected cross-contamination and a sequencing artifact. In a later analysis, a clonal expansion index for each public chain was calculated from normalized within-repertoire ranks of inferred template counts. A later analysis computed generation probabilities with a VDJ recombination model fitted to out-of-frame rearrangements, and checked the results against IGoR. In a later analysis, TCR-TCR, TCR-HLA and TCR-CMV co-occurrence was scored with hypergeometric tests, and a repertoire-size bias correction was applied to TCR pairs. To estimate false discovery rates, a later analysis permuted the HLA or CMV assignments 20 times. In a later analysis, co-occurring TCRs were grouped with DBSCAN, and TCRdist sequence similarity was added when clustering was performed within HLA-allele-positive subsets. For co-occurrence clustering, repertoires with fewer than 30,000 or more than 120,000 public chains were excluded, along with several repertoires with anomalous nucleotide sharing. The table comes from immuneACCESS by way of TCRdb, which keeps in-frame sequences with V and J called. Part of the clones is missing from these tables; in studies checked, under half for an unresolved V gene and the rest for unknown reasons. V, J and clone size are those of that table, while D and trimming were read from the DNA. The sample includes over 200,000 clones, with over 65% observed a single time. The ten largest clones capture over 1% of the sample.

The TCR originated in a human donor in good health. The sample was PBMCs. The V gene is TRBV15 and the J gene is TRBJ1-2, and 8 bases in between align with TRBD1. The nucleotides are TGTGCCACCAGCAGAGGGACAGGGAGTGCCTATGGCTACACCTTC. Translated, it gives CATSRGTGSAYGYTF.